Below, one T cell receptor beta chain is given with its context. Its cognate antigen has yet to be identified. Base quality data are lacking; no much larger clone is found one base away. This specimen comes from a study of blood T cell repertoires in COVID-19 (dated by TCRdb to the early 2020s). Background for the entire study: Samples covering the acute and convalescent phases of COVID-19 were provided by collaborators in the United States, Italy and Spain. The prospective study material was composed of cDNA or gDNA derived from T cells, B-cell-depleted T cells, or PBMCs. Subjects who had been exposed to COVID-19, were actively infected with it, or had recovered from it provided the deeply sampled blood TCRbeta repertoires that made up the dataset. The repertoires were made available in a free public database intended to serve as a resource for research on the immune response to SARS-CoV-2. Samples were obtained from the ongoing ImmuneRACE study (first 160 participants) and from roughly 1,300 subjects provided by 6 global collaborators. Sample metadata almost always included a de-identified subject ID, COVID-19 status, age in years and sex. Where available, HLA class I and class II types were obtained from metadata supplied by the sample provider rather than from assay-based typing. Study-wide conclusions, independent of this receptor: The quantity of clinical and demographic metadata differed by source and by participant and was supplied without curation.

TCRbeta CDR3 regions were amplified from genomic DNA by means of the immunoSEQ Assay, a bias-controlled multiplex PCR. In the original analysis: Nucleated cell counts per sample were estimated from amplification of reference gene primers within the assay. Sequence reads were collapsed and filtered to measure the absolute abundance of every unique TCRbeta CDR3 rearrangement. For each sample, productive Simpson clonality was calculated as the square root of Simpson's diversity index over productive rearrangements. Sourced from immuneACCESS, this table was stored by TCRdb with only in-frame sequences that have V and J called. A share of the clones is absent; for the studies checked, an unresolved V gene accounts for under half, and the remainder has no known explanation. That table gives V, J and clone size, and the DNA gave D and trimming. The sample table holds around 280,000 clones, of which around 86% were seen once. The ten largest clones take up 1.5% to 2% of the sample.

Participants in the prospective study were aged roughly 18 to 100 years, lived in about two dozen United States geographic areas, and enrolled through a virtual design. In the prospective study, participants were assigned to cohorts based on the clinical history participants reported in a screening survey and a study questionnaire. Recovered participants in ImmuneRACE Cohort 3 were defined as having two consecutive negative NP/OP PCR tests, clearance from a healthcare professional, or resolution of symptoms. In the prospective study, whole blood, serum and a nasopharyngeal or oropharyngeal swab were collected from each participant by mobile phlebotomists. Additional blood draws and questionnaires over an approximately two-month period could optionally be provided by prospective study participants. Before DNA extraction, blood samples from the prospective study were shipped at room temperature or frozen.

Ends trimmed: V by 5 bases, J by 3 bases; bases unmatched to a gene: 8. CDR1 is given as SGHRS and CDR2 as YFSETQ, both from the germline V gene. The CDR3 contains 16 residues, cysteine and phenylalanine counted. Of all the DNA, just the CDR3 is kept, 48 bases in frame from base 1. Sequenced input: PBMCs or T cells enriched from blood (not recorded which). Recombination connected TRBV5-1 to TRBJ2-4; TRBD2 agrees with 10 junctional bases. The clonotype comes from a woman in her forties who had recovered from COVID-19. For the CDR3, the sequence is CASRNGLAENKNIQYF. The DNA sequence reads TGCGCCAGCAGAAATGGACTAGCGGAGAACAAAAACATTCAGTACTTC.